These 19 T cell receptor beta chains originate from one sample sequenced in a study of T cell responses to AZD1222 COVID-19 vaccine. The protocol was immunoSEQ multiplex PCR, while the TCRdb copy is restricted to in-frame clones and leaves out a portion. The sample has 130,000 to 150,000 clones, around 84% seen once. The starting material was peripheral blood, obtained 28 days after the second AZD1222 dose. The receptors were gathered from an adult who received the AZD1222 COVID-19 vaccine.

The chain links TRBV14 to TRBJ2-4; TRBD2 matches 7 bases. The V gene's germline CDR1 is SGHDN and CDR2 FVKESK. V was pared by 1 base and J by 0 bases, with 3 bases of the junction left unmatched. The CDR3 runs to 16 residues. CDR3 DNA: TGTGCCAGCAGCCAAGGTGCGGGAGTAGCCAAAAACATTCAGTACTTC. Its protein is CASSQGAGVAKNIQYF.

The V gene is TRBV21-1, the J gene TRBJ2-2; the table's D gene call, TRBD2, was not cross checked with the DNA. TRBV21-1 represents a pseudogene. CDR3 length equals 19 residues. The CDR3 sequence is CASSKVGNPGTSDTGELFF. CDR3 DNA: TGTGCCAGCAGCAAAGTGGGGAATCCCGGGACTAGCGATACCGGGGAGCTGTTTTTT.

In this sample, this clone turned up a few times. The chain employs TRBV5-4 and TRBJ1-1; TRBD1 aligns across 8 bases. The trim removed 3 bases at V and 1 base at J, leaving 2 bases unmatched. Germline loops: CDR1 SGHNT, CDR2 YYREEE (reference sequence). The CDR3 is 14 amino acids. This CDR3 reads CASSSDRGNTEAFF. CDR3 nucleotide sequence: TGTGCCAGCAGCTCTGACAGGGGGAACACTGAAGCTTTCTTT. The whole variable domain, filled in from reference TRBV5-4 and TRBJ1-1, reads ETGVTQSPTHLIKTRGQQVTLRCSSQSGHNTVSWYQQALGQGPQFIFQYYREEENGRGNFPPRFSGLQFPNYSSELNVNALELDDSALYLCASSSDRGNTEAFFGQGTRLTVV.

The chain uses TRBV5-1 and TRBJ1-1; the D gene is possibly TRBD1 (5 bases). The CDR3 totals 14 residues. Trimming removed 0 bases at V and 1 base at J, with 7 bases between. The V gene's germline CDR1 is SGHRS and CDR2 YFSETQ. This chain's CDR3 is CASSLVQGNTEAFF. The CDR3 DNA reads TGCGCCAGCAGCTTGGTGCAGGGGAACACTGAAGCTTTCTTT.

The CDR3 region is CASSLNLYNEQFF. In DNA, the CDR3 is TGTGCCAGCAGCTTGAACCTCTACAATGAGCAGTTCTTC. The rearrangement joins TRBV3-1 (or the pseudogene TRBV3-2) to TRBJ2-1, with D unresolved. Trimming left V 5 bases short and J 3 bases short, with 8 bases between. CDR3 length: 13 residues. CDR1 is LGHDT and CDR2 is YNNKEL in the germline V gene (reference sequence).

The chain has TRBV5-4 and TRBJ1-3; the D is unclear. V shed 0 bases and J shed 4 bases, with 8 bases lying between them. Germline V CDR1 and CDR2: SGHNT, YYREEE (reference sequence). The CDR3 spans 14 residues. The CDR3 nucleotides are TGTGCCAGCAGCTTGGCCGTGACGGGAAACACCATATATTTT. Its protein product is CASSLAVTGNTIYF.

This sequence joins TRBV4-1 and TRBJ2-1; D is tentatively TRBD1 or TRBD2 (5 bases each). Germline V gives CDR1 MGHRA, CDR2 YSYEKL. The length of the CDR3 is 14 residues. Trimming stripped 3 bases from V and 8 bases from J, with 14 bases between. Written as DNA, the CDR3 is TGCGCCAGCAGCCATGGAAGGGACCTCTATGAGCAGTTCTTC. Protein: CASSHGRDLYEQFF.

The V call is TRBV3-1 (or the pseudogene TRBV3-2), the J call TRBJ1-1, with a possible D match to TRBD1 (6 bases). The CDR3 extends over 13 amino acids. Germline loops: CDR1 LGHDT, CDR2 YNNKEL (reference sequence). Trimming left V 1 base short and J 7 bases short, with 10 bases between. The DNA of the CDR3 is TGTGCCAGCAGCCAAGTTCAGGGGCTTGAAGCTTTCTTT. Its protein product is CASSQVQGLEAFF.

The rearrangement joins TRBV2 to TRBJ1-4, with TRBD1 matching 7 bases. V shed 8 bases, J shed 6 bases, and the junction held 3 bases outside the gene matches. From germline, CDR1 is SNHLY and CDR2 FYNNEI. This CDR3 is 12 amino acids long. CDR3 region: CASSGTDEKLFF. CDR3 nucleotides: TGTGCCAGCTCCGGGACAGATGAAAAACTGTTTTTT.

The chain employs TRBV18 and TRBJ1-4; maybe TRBD1 (5 bases). The V and J ends lost 3 bases and 8 bases respectively, with 7 bases between them. This CDR3 comprises 12 residues. From germline, CDR1 is KGHSH and CDR2 LQKENI. The CDR3 coding sequence is TGTGCCAGCTCACCGAAGGGGGAAAAACTGTTTTTT. Its protein product is CASSPKGEKLFF.

V is TRBV24-1 and J is TRBJ1-2, with D hard to call. CDR1 and CDR2 from the germline V gene are KGHDR and SFDVKD. Trimming took 1 base from V and 8 from J, leaving 13 bases between them. CDR3 size: 14 residues. Here the CDR3 reads CATSDLGASGGYTF. In DNA form, the CDR3 reads TGTGCCACCAGTGATTTAGGTGCGAGCGGGGGCTACACCTTC.

The rearrangement uses TRBV12-3 or TRBV12-4 and TRBJ1-1; D may be TRBD1 (5 bases). The CDR3 is 12 amino acids. Between the trimmed V and J ends, which lost 1 base and 9 bases, there was a span of 9 bases. The CDR3, as DNA: TGTGCCAGCAGTTTAGGCAGGGTCCAAGCTTTCTTT. Residues: CASSLGRVQAFF.

This clone was detected a few times. The chain combines TRBV29-1 with TRBJ1-2; no clear D. This CDR3 is built from 9 residues. V shed 3 bases and J shed 8 bases, with 4 bases lying between them. Germline CDR1 is SQVTM and CDR2 is ANQGSEA. CDR3 sequence: CSVDIGYTF. The DNA of the CDR3 is TGCAGCGTTGACATAGGCTACACCTTC.

The chain combines TRBV13 with TRBJ2-6; D is uncertain. This CDR3 has 16 residues. The V gene lost 7 bases and the J gene lost 0 bases, with 13 bases spanning the gap. Germline CDR1 reads PRHDT; CDR2 reads FYEKMQ (reference sequence). The CDR3 nucleotides are TGTGCCAGCACCACTCTACGGACCTCTGGGGCCAACGTCCTGACTTTC. This gives the protein CASTTLRTSGANVLTF.

The chain is built from TRBV29-1 and TRBJ1-2; no firm D call. CDR1 and CDR2 (germline): SQVTM, ANQGSEA. With 7 bases removed from V and 6 bases from J, the gap between germline ends came to 9 bases. The CDR3 sequence is 10 residues long. CDR3 in DNA: TGCAGCGCTTCCGGGAATGGCTACACCTTC. Its translation: CSASGNGYTF.

The chain employs TRBV19 and TRBJ2-3; D possibly corresponds to TRBD1 (5 bases). The V gene's germline CDR1 is LNHDA and CDR2 SQIVND (reference sequence). The CDR3 runs to 14 residues. Trimming cost V 2 bases and J 5 bases, with 11 bases left between them. CDR3 loop: CASSIQGIGDTQYF. The CDR3 DNA reads TGTGCCAGTAGTATACAGGGAATTGGAGATACGCAGTATTTT.

This clone turned up a few times. The CDR3 region has the DNA TGTGCCAGCAGCTTAGAGGTCTATGGCTACACCTTC. As protein: CASSLEVYGYTF. The V and J genes are TRBV11-2 and TRBJ1-2, with no clear D. CDR1 SGHAT and CDR2 FQNNGV come from the germline V gene. Deletions cut 0 bases from V and 4 bases from J, with 3 bases between. This CDR3 has 12 amino acids.

The rearrangement links TRBV6-6 to TRBJ1-5; tentatively, D is TRBD1 (5 bases). Trimming cost V 5 bases and J 0 bases, with 17 bases left between them. The CDR3 length is 17 residues. Per the germline V gene, CDR1 is MNHNY and CDR2 is SVGAGI (reference sequence). This CDR3 reads CASSPAGGRYSNQPQHF. The CDR3, as DNA: TGTGCCAGCAGTCCCGCCGGGGGGAGATATAGCAATCAGCCCCAGCATTTT.

The V gene is TRBV27, the J gene TRBJ2-3; 9 positions agree with TRBD2. The length of the CDR3 is 17 residues. The V and J ends lost 6 bases and 0 bases, in that order; junction bases with no gene match: 10. CDR1 and CDR2 (germline): MNHEY, SMNVEV (reference sequence). The CDR3 region has the DNA TGTGCCAGCAGCCTAGCGGGAACGGGGGCAAGCACAGATACGCAGTATTTT. Translated, it gives CASSLAGTGASTDTQYF.